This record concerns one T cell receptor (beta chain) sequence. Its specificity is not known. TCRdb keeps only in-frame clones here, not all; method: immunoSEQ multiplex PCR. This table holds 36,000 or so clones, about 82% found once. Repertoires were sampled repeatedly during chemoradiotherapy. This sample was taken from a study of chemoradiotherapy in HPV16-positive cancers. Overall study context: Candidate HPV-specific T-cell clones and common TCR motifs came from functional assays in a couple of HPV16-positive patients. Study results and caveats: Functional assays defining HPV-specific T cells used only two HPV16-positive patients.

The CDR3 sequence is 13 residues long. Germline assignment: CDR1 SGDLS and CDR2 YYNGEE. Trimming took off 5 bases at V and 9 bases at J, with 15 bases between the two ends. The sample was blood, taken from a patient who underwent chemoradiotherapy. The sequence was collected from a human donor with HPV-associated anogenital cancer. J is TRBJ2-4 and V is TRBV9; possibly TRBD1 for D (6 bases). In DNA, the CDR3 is TGTGCCAGCAGTGTGAACAGGGATGCCATTCAGTACTTC. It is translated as CASSVNRDAIQYF.